These 5 T cell receptor beta chains were sequenced from one sample in a study of T cells in Graves' hyperthyroidism and ophthalmopathy. Amplification of TCR beta CDR3 regions used RNA as the template. First-round RT-PCR of the TCR CDR3 relied on the HTBI primer set. TCRdb processed the multiplex PCR reads anew with MiXCR; each CDR3 protein has one entry. The sample has 500,000 to 550,000 distinct CDR3 sequences, under 25% seen once. Sequenced sample: blood. These receptors were obtained from a man aged 18 to 30 with Graves' hyperthyroidism.

Regarding this clonotype: Being one base from a much bigger clone, this may be a read error. The chain uses TRBV5-1 and TRBJ2-5; TRBD1 is a possible D gene (5 bases). Germline V gives CDR1 SGHRS, CDR2 YFSETQ. This CDR3 spans 14 amino acids. The DNA of the CDR3 is TGCGCCAGCAGCTTGGCCAATGGACAAGAGACCCGGTACTTC. Translated, it gives CASSLANGQETRYF. The whole variable domain, filled in from reference TRBV5-1 and TRBJ2-5, reads KAGVTQTPRYLIKTRGQQVTLSCSPISGHRSVSWYQQTPGQGLQFLFEYFSETQRNKGNFPGRFSGRQFSNSRSEMNVSTLELGDSALYLCASSLANGQETRYFGPGTRLLVL.

This clonotype was counted ten times or more. This chain links TRBV6-5 with TRBJ1-5, with 9 bases lining up with TRBD1. The J segment lost 4 bases and the V segment lost 7 bases, leaving 5 bases of the junction unmatched. The CDR3 is 14 residues long. The germline gives CDR1 MNHEY, CDR2 SVGAGI. As DNA, the CDR3 is TGTGCCAGCAATTGGGACAGGGCTAATCAGCCCCAGCATTTT. Protein product: CASNWDRANQPQHF.

This clonotype has at least ten counts. The chain combines TRBV2 with TRBJ2-7; 8 bases are a match to TRBD1. CDR3 length: 15 residues. V lost 3 bases, J lost 0 bases, and 4 bases stayed unmatched. The germline V gene has CDR1 SNHLY and CDR2 FYNNEI. CDR3 residues: CASSEGQVSSYEQYF. Here the CDR3 DNA reads TGTGCCAGCAGTGAGGGACAGGTGAGCTCCTACGAGCAGTACTTC.

This clonotype was seen many times. V gene TRBV28 combines with J gene TRBJ2-7; TRBD1 agrees at 9 bases. Germline V gives CDR1 MDHEN, CDR2 SYDVKM. V shed 4 bases, J shed 4 bases, and the junction held 5 bases outside the gene matches. This CDR3 comprises 14 residues. Written as DNA, the CDR3 is TGTGCCAGCAGTTATACAGGGGGCGGATACGAGCAGTACTTC. This gives the protein CASSYTGGGYEQYF.

This clonotype was seen at least ten times. The chain recombines TRBV20-1 with TRBJ1-1; D gene unclear. CDR1 DFQATT and CDR2 SNEGSKA come from the germline V gene (reference sequence). The germline V and J ends were trimmed by 6 bases and 5 bases, with 13 bases remaining between them. The CDR3 extends over 12 amino acids. CDR3 sequence: CSANPAGTEAFF. The CDR3 DNA sequence: TGCAGTGCCAACCCGGCGGGAACTGAAGCTTTCTTT.